This T cell receptor (beta chain) was documented in a study of T cell responses to AZD1222 COVID-19 vaccine. This table comes from immunoSEQ multiplex PCR, and its TCRdb copy is limited to in-frame clones, with some not included. Of under 150,000 clones listed, about 90% are singletons. Comments on this clone: The antigen remains undetermined.

Trimming stripped 4 bases from V and 0 bases from J, with 16 bases between. The length of the CDR3 is 17 residues. Germline V gene sequence: CDR1 LNHNV, CDR2 YYDKDF (reference sequence). Study conclusions and caveats: Mapped onto spike, vaccine-associated CD4 TCRs spanned it and were dominant at 160-218 and 743-854. It was only 6 or 7 AZD1222 recipients who were seropositive at baseline. Spike-specific TCR breadth and depth went up after people got two AZD1222 doses.

Timing groups of about 4 and about 12 weeks for second doses were pooled. This sequence originates from an adult who received the AZD1222 COVID-19 vaccine. Sequencing used peripheral blood, obtained 28 days after the second AZD1222 dose. V and J are TRBV15 and TRBJ1-5; the D gene is possibly TRBD1 (6 bases). CDR3 DNA: TGTGCCACCAGCATGTACGGGACACCGTATAGCAATCAGCCCCAGCATTTT. Protein product: CATSMYGTPYSNQPQHF.